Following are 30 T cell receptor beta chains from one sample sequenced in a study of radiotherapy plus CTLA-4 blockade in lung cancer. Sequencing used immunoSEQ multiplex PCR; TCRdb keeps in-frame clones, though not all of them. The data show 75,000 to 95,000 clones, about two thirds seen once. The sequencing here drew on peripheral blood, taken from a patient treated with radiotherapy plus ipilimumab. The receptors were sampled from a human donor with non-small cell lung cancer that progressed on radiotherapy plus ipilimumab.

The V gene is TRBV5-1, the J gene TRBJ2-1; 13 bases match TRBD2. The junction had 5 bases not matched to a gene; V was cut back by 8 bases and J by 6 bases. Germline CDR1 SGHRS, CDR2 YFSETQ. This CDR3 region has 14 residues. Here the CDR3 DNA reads TGCGCCAGTGGGACTAGCGGGACTGGCAATGAGCAGTTCTTC. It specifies CASGTSGTGNEQFF.

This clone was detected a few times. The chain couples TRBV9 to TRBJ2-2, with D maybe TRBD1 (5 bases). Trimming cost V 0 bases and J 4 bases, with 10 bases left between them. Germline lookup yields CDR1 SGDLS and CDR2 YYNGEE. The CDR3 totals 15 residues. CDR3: CASSVEGRGTGELFF. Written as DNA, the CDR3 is TGTGCCAGCAGCGTAGAGGGTAGGGGCACCGGGGAGCTGTTTTTT.

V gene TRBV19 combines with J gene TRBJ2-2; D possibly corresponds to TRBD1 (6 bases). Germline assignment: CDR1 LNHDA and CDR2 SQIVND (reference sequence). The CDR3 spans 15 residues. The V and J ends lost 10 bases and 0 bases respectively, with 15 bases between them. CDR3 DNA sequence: TGTGCCACCTCGCCCGGGACATCGAACACCGGGGAGCTGTTTTTT. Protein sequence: CATSPGTSNTGELFF.

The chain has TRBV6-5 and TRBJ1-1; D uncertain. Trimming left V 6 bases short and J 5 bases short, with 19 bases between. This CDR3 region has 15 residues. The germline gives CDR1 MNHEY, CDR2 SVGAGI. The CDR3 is CASSGITLRGTEAFF. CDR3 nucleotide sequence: TGTGCCAGCAGCGGGATTACACTTCGGGGAACTGAAGCTTTCTTT.

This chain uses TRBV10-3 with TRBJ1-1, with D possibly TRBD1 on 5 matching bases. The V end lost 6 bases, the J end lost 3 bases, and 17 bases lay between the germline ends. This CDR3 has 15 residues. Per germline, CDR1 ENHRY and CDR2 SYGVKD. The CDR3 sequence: CAIRDPGRQDTEAFF. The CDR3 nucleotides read TGTGCCATCAGGGACCCAGGGAGGCAGGACACTGAAGCTTTCTTT.

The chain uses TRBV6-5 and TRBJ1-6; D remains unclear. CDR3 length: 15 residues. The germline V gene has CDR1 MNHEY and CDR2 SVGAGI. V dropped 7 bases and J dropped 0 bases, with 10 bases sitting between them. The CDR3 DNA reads TGTGCCAGCACCTTGCAGAGCTCCTATAATTCACCCCTCCACTTT. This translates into CASTLQSSYNSPLHF.

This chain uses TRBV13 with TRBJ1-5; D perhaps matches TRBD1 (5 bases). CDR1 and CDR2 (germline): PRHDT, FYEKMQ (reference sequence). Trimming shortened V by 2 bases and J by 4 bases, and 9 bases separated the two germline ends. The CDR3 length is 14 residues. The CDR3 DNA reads TGTGCCAGCAGCTTAAGGGGATCTAATCAGCCCCAGCATTTT. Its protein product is CASSLRGSNQPQHF.

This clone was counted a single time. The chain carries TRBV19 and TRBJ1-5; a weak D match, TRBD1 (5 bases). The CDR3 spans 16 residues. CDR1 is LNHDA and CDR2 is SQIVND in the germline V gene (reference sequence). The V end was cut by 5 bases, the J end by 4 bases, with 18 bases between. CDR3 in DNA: TGTGCCAGTAGTCCCATCGACGGGACGGTTAATCAGCCCCAGCATTTT. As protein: CASSPIDGTVNQPQHF.

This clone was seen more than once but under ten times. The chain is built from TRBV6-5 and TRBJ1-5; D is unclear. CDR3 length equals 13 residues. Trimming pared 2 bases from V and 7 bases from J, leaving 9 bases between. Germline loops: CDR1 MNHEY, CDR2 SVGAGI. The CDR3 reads CASSYAGRQPQHF. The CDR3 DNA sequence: TGTGCCAGCAGTTACGCCGGGCGGCAGCCCCAGCATTTT.

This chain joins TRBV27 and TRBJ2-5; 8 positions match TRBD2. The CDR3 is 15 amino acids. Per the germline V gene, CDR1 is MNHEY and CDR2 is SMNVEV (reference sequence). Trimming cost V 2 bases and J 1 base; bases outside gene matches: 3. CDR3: CASSLAGGPQETQYF. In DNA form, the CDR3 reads TGTGCCAGCAGTTTAGCGGGGGGCCCCCAAGAGACCCAGTACTTC.

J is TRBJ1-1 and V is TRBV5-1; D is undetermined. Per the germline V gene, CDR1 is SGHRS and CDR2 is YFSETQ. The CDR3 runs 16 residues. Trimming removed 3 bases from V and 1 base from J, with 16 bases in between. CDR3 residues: CASSYRGRGGNTEAFF. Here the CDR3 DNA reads TGCGCCAGCAGCTACCGAGGTCGGGGAGGGAACACTGAAGCTTTCTTT.

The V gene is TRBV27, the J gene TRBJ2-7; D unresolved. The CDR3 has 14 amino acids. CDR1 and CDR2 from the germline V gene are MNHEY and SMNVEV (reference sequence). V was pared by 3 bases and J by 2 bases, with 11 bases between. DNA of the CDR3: TGTGCCAGCAGTTTTAATGCCCAAGCCTACGAGCAGTACTTC. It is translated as CASSFNAQAYEQYF.

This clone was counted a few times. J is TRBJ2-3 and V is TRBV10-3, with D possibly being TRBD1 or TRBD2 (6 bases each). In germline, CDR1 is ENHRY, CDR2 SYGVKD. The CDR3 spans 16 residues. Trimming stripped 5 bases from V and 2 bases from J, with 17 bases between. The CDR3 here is CAISRREGGDTDTQYF. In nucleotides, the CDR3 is TGTGCCATCAGTCGCCGAGAGGGGGGCGACACAGATACGCAGTATTTT.

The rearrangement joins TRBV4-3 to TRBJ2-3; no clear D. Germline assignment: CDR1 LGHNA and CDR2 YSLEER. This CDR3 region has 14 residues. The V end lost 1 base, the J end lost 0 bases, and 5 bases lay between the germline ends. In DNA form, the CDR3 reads TGCGCCAGCAGCCAAGGAGGTAGCACAGATACGCAGTATTTT. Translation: CASSQGGSTDTQYF.

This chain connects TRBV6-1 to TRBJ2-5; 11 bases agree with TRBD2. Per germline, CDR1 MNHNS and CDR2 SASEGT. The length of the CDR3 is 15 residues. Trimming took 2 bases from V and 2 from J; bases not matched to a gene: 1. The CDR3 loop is CASSELAGGQETQYF. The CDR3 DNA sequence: TGTGCCAGCAGTGAATTAGCGGGGGGGCAAGAGACCCAGTACTTC.

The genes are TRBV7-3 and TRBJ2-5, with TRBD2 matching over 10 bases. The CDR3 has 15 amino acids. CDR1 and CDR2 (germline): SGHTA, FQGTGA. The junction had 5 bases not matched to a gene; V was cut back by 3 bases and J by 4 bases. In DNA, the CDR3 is TGTGCCAGCAGCTTGCTAGCGGGAGCGGGAGAGACCCAGTACTTC. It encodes CASSLLAGAGETQYF.

CDR3 protein: CASSVRGDTQYF. CDR3 in DNA: TGTGCCAGCAGTGTGAGAGGGGATACGCAGTATTTT. This chain uses TRBV6-1 with TRBJ2-3; D is possibly TRBD2 (5 bases). V lost 4 bases and J lost 6, with 8 bases in between. Germline lookup yields CDR1 MNHNS and CDR2 SASEGT. This CDR3 is built from 12 residues.

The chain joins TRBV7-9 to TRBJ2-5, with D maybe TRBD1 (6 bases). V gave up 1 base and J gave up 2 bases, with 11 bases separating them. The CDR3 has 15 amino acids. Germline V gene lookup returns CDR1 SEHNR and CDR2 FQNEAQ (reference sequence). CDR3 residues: CASSLGRTAQETQYF. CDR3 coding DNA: TGTGCCAGCAGCTTAGGAAGGACAGCACAAGAGACCCAGTACTTC. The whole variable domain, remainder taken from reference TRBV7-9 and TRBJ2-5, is DTGVSQNPRHKITKRGQNVTFRCDPISEHNRLYWYRQTLGQGPEFLTYFQNEAQLEKSRLLSDRFSAERPKGSFSTLEIQRTEQGDSAMYLCASSLGRTAQETQYFGPGTRLLVL.

The DNA for the CDR3 is TGTGCCAGCAGCGTAGTCTCGGGAGATGGCTACACCTTC. Encoded protein: CASSVVSGDGYTF. The rearrangement uses TRBV9 and TRBJ1-2; no clear D. V was pared by 0 bases and J by 6 bases, with 9 bases between. Germline CDR1 SGDLS, CDR2 YYNGEE. The CDR3 runs to 13 residues.

CDR3 DNA sequence: TGTGCCAGCAGCCAATACGACGCTAACTATGGCTACACCTTC. This translates into CASSQYDANYGYTF. The chain employs TRBV4-2 and TRBJ1-2; no firm D call. Germline V CDR1 and CDR2: LGHNA, YNFKEQ. The CDR3 consists of 14 residues. Trimming removed 2 bases from V and 0 bases from J, with 7 bases in between.

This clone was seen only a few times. The DNA of the CDR3 is TGTGCCAGCAGCGCTGGACAGTTCCCTTCGGGGCAGTACTTC. Translating it yields CASSAGQFPSGQYF. V usage is TRBV9 and J usage is TRBJ2-7, with a tentative D call TRBD1 (6 bases). The germline CDR1 and CDR2 sequences are SGDLS and YYNGEE. This CDR3 has 14 residues. V shed 3 bases and J shed 9 bases, with 19 bases lying between them.

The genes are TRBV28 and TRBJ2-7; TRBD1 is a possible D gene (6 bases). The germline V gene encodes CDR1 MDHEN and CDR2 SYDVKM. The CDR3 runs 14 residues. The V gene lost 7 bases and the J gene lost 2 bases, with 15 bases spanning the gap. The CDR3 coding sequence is TGTGCCAGCACATACGCGGCAGGGGCCTACGAGCAGTACTTC. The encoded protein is CASTYAAGAYEQYF.

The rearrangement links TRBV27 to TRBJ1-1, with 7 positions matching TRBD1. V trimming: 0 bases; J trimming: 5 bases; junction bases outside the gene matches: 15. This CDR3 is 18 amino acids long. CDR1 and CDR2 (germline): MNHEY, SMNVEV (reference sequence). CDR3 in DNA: TGTGCCAGCAGTTTATCGGGATATGACAGGGCCCGCCAGACTGAAGCTTTCTTT. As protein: CASSLSGYDRARQTEAFF.

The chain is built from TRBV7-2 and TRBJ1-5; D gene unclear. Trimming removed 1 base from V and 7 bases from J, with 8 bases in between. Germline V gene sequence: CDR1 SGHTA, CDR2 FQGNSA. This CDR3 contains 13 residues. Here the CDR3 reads CASSLGVWQPQHF. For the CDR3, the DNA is TGTGCCAGCAGCTTAGGTGTTTGGCAGCCCCAGCATTTT.

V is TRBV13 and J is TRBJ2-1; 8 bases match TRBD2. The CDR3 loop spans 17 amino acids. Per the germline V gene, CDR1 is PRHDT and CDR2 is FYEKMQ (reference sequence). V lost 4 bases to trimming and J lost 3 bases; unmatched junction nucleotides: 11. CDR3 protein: CASSSISGGLGYNEQFF. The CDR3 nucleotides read TGTGCCAGCAGCTCCATCAGTGGGGGACTAGGCTACAATGAGCAGTTCTTC.

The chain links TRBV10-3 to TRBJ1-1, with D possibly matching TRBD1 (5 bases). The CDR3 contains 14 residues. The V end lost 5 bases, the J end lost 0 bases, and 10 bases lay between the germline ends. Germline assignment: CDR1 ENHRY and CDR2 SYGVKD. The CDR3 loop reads CAISPGRLNTEAFF. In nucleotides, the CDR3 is TGTGCCATCAGTCCGGGACGGTTGAACACTGAAGCTTTCTTT.

The DNA for the CDR3 is TGTGCCAGTAGTATTAATAGCGGTAGCTCCTACGAGCAGTACTTC. Protein product: CASSINSGSSYEQYF. The rearrangement joins TRBV19 to TRBJ2-7, with D tentatively TRBD2 (6 bases). Trimming removed 3 bases from V and 0 bases from J, with 12 bases in between. Germline assignment: CDR1 LNHDA and CDR2 SQIVND (reference sequence). This CDR3 has 15 residues.

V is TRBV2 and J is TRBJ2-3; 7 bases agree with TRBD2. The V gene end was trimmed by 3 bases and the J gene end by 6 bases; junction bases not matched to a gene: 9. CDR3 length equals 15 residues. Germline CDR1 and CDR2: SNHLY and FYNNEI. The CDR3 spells CASSEPGLRVDTQYF. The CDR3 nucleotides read TGTGCCAGCAGTGAGCCGGGACTAAGGGTGGATACGCAGTATTTT.

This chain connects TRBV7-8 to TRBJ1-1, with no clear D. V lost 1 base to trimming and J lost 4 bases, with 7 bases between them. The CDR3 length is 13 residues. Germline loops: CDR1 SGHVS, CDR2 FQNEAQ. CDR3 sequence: CASSLGRPTEAFF. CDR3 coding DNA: TGTGCCAGCAGCTTAGGGAGGCCCACTGAAGCTTTCTTT. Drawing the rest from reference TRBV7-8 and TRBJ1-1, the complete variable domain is GAGVSQSPRYKVAKRGQDVALRCDPISGHVSLFWYQQALGQGPEFLTYFQNEAQLDKSGLPSDRFFAERPEGSVSTLKIQRTQQEDSAVYLCASSLGRPTEAFFGQGTRLTVV.

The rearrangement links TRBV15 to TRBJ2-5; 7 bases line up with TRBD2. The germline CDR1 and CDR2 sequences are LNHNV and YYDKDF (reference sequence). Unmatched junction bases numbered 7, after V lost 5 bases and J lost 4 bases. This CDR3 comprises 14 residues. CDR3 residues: CATSGRAGRETQYF. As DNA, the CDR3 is TGTGCCACCAGCGGGAGGGCAGGGCGAGAGACCCAGTACTTC.